The 25 T cell receptor beta chains reported below all come from one sample, sequenced in a study of T cell responses to AZD1222 COVID-19 vaccine. TCRdb keeps only in-frame clones here, not all; method: immunoSEQ multiplex PCR. The sample contains roughly 150,000 clones, around nine tenths of which appear only once. This specimen was peripheral blood, taken 28 days after the second AZD1222 dose. These receptors all come from an adult who received the AZD1222 COVID-19 vaccine.

This chain connects TRBV19 to TRBJ1-1, with D uncertain. Trimming shortened V by 3 bases and J by 0 bases, and 8 bases separated the two germline ends. Germline loops: CDR1 LNHDA, CDR2 SQIVND (reference sequence). The CDR3 runs to 14 residues. CDR3 DNA sequence: TGTGCCAGTAGTATTGGGAGGGTGAACACTGAAGCTTTCTTT. It is translated as CASSIGRVNTEAFF.

The rearrangement links TRBV4-1 to TRBJ1-2, with TRBD1 matching over 8 bases. This CDR3 contains 16 residues. CDR1 is MGHRA, CDR2 YSYEKL, per germline. Trimming at V came to 0 bases and at J to 0 bases, leaving 3 bases not matched to a gene. The CDR3, as DNA: TGCGCCAGCAGCCAAGAAAGACAGGGGACTAACTATGGCTACACCTTC. Translated, it gives CASSQERQGTNYGYTF.

This clone was seen a single time. V and J are TRBV15 and TRBJ1-2, with 7 bases that match TRBD1. The CDR3 spans 15 residues. Germline V gene data show CDR1 as LNHNV and CDR2 as YYDKDF (reference sequence). V gave up 5 bases and J gave up 4 bases; unmatched junction bases: 10. The CDR3, as DNA: TGTGCCACCAGCGAAGGACAGGCCAAGGGCTATGGCTACACCTTC. Its protein is CATSEGQAKGYGYTF.

This clone was detected only once. The chain employs TRBV5-1 and TRBJ2-4; the match to TRBD2 covers 8 bases. J gave up 1 base and V 4 bases, and 7 bases lay outside the gene matches. The germline V gene has CDR1 SGHRS and CDR2 YFSETQ. CDR3 length: 16 amino acids. This chain's CDR3 is CASSPGGGEAKNIQYF. CDR3 bases: TGCGCCAGCAGCCCGGGAGGGGGGGAGGCCAAAAACATTCAGTACTTC.

This chain links TRBV12-3 or TRBV12-4 with TRBJ1-1; no firm D call. The CDR3 loop spans 12 amino acids. V lost 3 bases and J 2 bases, leaving 4 bases between the germline ends. The chain's CDR3 is CASSFPNTEAFF. CDR3 DNA sequence: TGTGCCAGCAGTTTCCCTAACACTGAAGCTTTCTTT.

This sequence joins TRBV4-1 and TRBJ1-4; a weak D match, TRBD1 (5 bases). Germline V gene sequence: CDR1 MGHRA, CDR2 YSYEKL. V was clipped by 4 bases and J by 7 bases, with 19 bases between them. This CDR3 region has 16 residues. The CDR3 sequence: CASSRRGGQRGEKLFF. The CDR3, as DNA: TGCGCCAGCAGCCGGAGGGGTGGACAAAGAGGTGAAAAACTGTTTTTT.

V is TRBV11-1 and J is TRBJ2-6, with D hard to call. CDR3 length: 13 residues. From germline, CDR1 is SGHAT and CDR2 FQDESV (reference sequence). The V and J ends lost 8 bases and 1 base respectively, with 6 bases between them. The CDR3: CASRSSGANVLTF. Here the CDR3 DNA reads TGTGCCAGCCGCTCTTCTGGGGCCAACGTCCTGACTTTC.

The V call is TRBV7-9, the J call TRBJ1-3; D unresolved. This CDR3 has 14 residues. The germline CDR1 and CDR2 sequences are SEHNR and FQNEAQ (reference sequence). V lost 5 bases and J lost 0, with 8 bases in between. The CDR3 coding sequence is TGTGCCAGCAGCCCAAACCTCTCTGGAAACACCATATATTTT. This translates into CASSPNLSGNTIYF.

In this sample, this clone turned up once. The rearrangement uses TRBV6-6 and TRBJ2-5; no definite D call. Germline CDR1 MNHNY, CDR2 SVGAGI (reference sequence). The CDR3 loop spans 16 amino acids. V lost 7 bases and J 0 bases, leaving 18 bases between the germline ends. CDR3: CASKGIRSWYQETQYF. CDR3 in DNA: TGTGCCAGCAAGGGAATACGGAGTTGGTACCAAGAGACCCAGTACTTC.

A note on this clone: Other DNA sequences of this sample code for an identical CDR3. The rearrangement uses TRBV6-2 or TRBV6-3 and TRBJ2-3, with D perhaps matching TRBD2 (6 bases). Looked up from germline, CDR1 is MNHEY and CDR2 is SVGEGT. V was shortened by 2 bases and J by 1 base, with 10 bases between the two germline ends. This CDR3 region has 15 residues. The CDR3 loop reads CASSYLTRRTDTQYF. The CDR3 DNA reads as TGTGCCAGCAGTTACCTGACTAGGCGCACAGATACGCAGTATTTT.

V gene TRBV25-1 combines with J gene TRBJ1-2; D ambiguous. CDR1 is MGHDK, CDR2 SYGVNS, per germline. The CDR3 is made up of 14 amino acids. Trimming stripped 5 bases from V and 2 bases from J, with 12 bases between. The DNA for the CDR3 is TGTGCCAGCAGTCCCTACGCAGCAAACTATGGCTACACCTTC. It encodes CASSPYAANYGYTF.

This chain connects TRBV2 to TRBJ1-5; D ambiguous. The germline V gene has CDR1 SNHLY and CDR2 FYNNEI. With 7 bases removed from V and 9 bases from J, the gap between germline ends came to 16 bases. CDR3 length equals 13 residues. The CDR3 region is CASNEQVVGPQHF. For the CDR3, the DNA is TGTGCCAGCAATGAGCAGGTAGTAGGGCCCCAGCATTTT.

This chain uses TRBV3-1 (or the pseudogene TRBV3-2) with TRBJ1-6; no clear D. CDR1 and CDR2 from the germline V gene are LGHDT and YNNKEL (reference sequence). The V end was cut by 4 bases, the J end by 0 bases, with 4 bases between. The CDR3 is made up of 14 amino acids. Here the CDR3 reads CASSLSSYNSPLHF. As DNA, the CDR3 is TGTGCCAGCAGCCTAAGCTCCTATAATTCACCCCTCCACTTT.

The chain carries TRBV4-3 and TRBJ1-2; TRBD1 is a possible D gene (5 bases). V gave up 0 bases and J gave up 2 bases, with 10 bases separating them. The CDR3 runs to 15 residues. Per the germline V gene, CDR1 is LGHNA and CDR2 is YSLEER. The chain's CDR3 is CASSQEKGNNYGYTF. In DNA form, the CDR3 reads TGCGCCAGCAGCCAAGAGAAGGGGAACAACTATGGCTACACCTTC.

The chain carries TRBV6-1 and TRBJ1-4; D is unresolved. CDR1 and CDR2 (germline): MNHNS, SASEGT. The V gene lost 0 bases and the J gene lost 0 bases, with 5 bases spanning the gap. The CDR3 runs 15 residues. The CDR3 sequence: CASSEAWSTNEKLFF. The CDR3 DNA reads TGTGCCAGCAGTGAAGCTTGGTCAACTAATGAAAAACTGTTTTTT.

The DNA for the CDR3 is TGTGCCAGCAGCTTAGGTAGGAGGGGGTCTACATCCTACGAGCAGTACTTC. Translated: CASSLGRRGSTSYEQYF. The chain uses TRBV7-8 and TRBJ2-7; the D call may be TRBD1 or TRBD2 (6 bases each). The CDR3 covers 17 residues. V lost 1 base to trimming and J lost 1 base, with 17 bases between them. CDR1 and CDR2 from the germline V gene are SGHVS and FQNEAQ.

The chain uses TRBV7-6 and TRBJ2-2; D is possibly TRBD1 (6 bases). Trimming cost V 5 bases and J 3 bases, with 16 bases left between them. The CDR3 consists of 16 residues. Germline CDR1 SGHVS, CDR2 FNYEAQ. CDR3 residues: CASSRWGSGDTGELFF. In DNA form, the CDR3 reads TGTGCCAGCAGCCGCTGGGGGTCAGGGGACACCGGGGAGCTGTTTTTT.

V is TRBV6-2 or TRBV6-3 and J is TRBJ2-5; 7 nucleotides agree with TRBD1. CDR1 and CDR2 (germline): MNHEY, SVGEGT. Losses at the gene ends were 4 bases for V and 1 base for J; bases not matched to a gene: 3. The CDR3 length is 14 residues. The CDR3 nucleotides are TGTGCCAGCAGTTGGGACAGCAGCCAAGAGACCCAGTACTTC. Protein: CASSWDSSQETQYF.

The rearrangement uses TRBV10-3 and TRBJ1-6, with 8 nucleotides matching TRBD1. The CDR3 has 14 residues. Germline values: CDR1 ENHRY, CDR2 SYGVKD. With 7 bases clipped from V and 5 bases from J, the junction kept 4 bases outside the gene matches. The CDR3 DNA is TGTGCCATCAATAGGGGACAGGATAATTCACCCCTCCACTTT. Protein product: CAINRGQDNSPLHF.

The rearrangement links TRBV5-6 to TRBJ2-1; tentative D call: TRBD2 (6 bases). The CDR3 length is 17 residues. Per the germline V gene, CDR1 is SGHDT and CDR2 is YYEEEE. The V end lost 5 bases, the J end lost 9 bases, and 27 bases lay between the germline ends. CDR3 nucleotides: TGTGCCAGCAGGGGGGACTCCAGGGTCCTGGGTCACACTGAGCAGTTCTTC. This translates into CASRGDSRVLGHTEQFF.

The chain couples TRBV29-1 to TRBJ1-1; a weak D match, TRBD1 (5 bases). Germline V gives CDR1 SQVTM, CDR2 ANQGSEA. V was clipped by 4 bases and J by 2 bases, with 17 bases between them. This CDR3 is 15 amino acids long. DNA of the CDR3: TGCAGCGTTGCCAGGGAAGATTTTTATAACACTGAAGCTTTCTTT. It encodes CSVAREDFYNTEAFF.

The chain has TRBV11-2 and TRBJ2-1, with D tentatively TRBD2 (7 bases). V was cut by 0 bases and J by 9 bases, with 18 bases left in between. The CDR3 loop spans 16 amino acids. Germline-derived CDR1 and CDR2 are SGHAT and FQNNGV. CDR3 sequence (DNA): TGTGCCAGCAGCTTAGATCTAAAGGGGGGGGCAGGTGAGCAGTTCTTC. Its translation: CASSLDLKGGAGEQFF.

The chain employs TRBV2 and TRBJ1-2; TRBD1 matches at 9 bases. Germline CDR1 and CDR2: SNHLY and FYNNEI. Trimming took 3 bases from V and 3 from J; bases not matched to a gene: 5. The CDR3 totals 15 residues. CDR3 residues: CASSDLRDRDYGYTF. Written as DNA, the CDR3 is TGTGCCAGCAGTGACCTCCGGGACAGGGACTATGGCTACACCTTC.

The rearrangement joins TRBV6-5 to TRBJ1-2, with D maybe TRBD1 (5 bases). Trimming pared 7 bases from V and 8 bases from J, leaving 17 bases between. Per the germline V gene, CDR1 is MNHEY and CDR2 is SVGAGI. This CDR3 is 13 amino acids long. CDR3 in amino acids: CASTSGTTIGYTF. The CDR3 DNA follows: TGTGCCAGCACCTCAGGGACCACTATCGGCTACACCTTC.

The chain couples TRBV14 to TRBJ2-7; TRBD1 aligns across 9 bases. Germline V gene sequence: CDR1 SGHDN, CDR2 FVKESK. The CDR3 covers 14 residues. J lost 4 bases, V lost 4 bases, and 5 bases had no gene match. CDR3 in DNA: TGTGCCAGCAGCCCAGGACAGGGGAGGTACGAGCAGTACTTC. It codes for CASSPGQGRYEQYF.